This T cell receptor (beta chain) was recorded in a study of control samples from healthy donors and cancer patients. The method was immunoSEQ multiplex PCR; TCRdb's version includes in-frame clones alone and lacks a portion of them. The repertoire consists of 100,000 to 150,000 clones, with approximately 90% occurring once and the leading ten covering roughly 3.4%. The source material was blood. This receptor was obtained from a man in his fifties in good health.

The CDR3 sequence: CASSVGTRPYNEQFF. The CDR3, as DNA: TGTGCCAGCAGCGTCGGGACTCGCCCCTACAATGAGCAGTTCTTC. The chain is built from TRBV9 and TRBJ2-1, with D maybe TRBD2 (6 bases). The CDR3 extends over 15 amino acids. The germline gives CDR1 SGDLS, CDR2 YYNGEE. The V end lost 2 bases, the J end lost 2 bases, and 11 bases lay between the germline ends.